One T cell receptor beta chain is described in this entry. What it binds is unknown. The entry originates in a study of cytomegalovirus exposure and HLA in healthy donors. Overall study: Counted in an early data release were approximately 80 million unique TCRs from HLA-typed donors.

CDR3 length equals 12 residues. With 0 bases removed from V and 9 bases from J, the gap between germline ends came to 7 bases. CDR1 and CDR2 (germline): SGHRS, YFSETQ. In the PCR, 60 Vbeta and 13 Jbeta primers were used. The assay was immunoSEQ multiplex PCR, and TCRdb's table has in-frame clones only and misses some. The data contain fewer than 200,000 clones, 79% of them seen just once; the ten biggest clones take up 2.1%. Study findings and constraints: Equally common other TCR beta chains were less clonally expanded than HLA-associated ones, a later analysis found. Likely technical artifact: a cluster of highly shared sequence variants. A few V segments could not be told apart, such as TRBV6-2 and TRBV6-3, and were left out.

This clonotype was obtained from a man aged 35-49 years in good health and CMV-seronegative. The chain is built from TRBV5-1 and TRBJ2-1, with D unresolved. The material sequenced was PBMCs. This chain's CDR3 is CASSLGGVEQFF. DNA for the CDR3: TGCGCCAGCAGCTTGGGAGGAGTTGAGCAGTTCTTC.